Reported below is one T cell receptor beta chain. Its specificity is unknown. These data originate in a study of CD8+ T cells in alopecia areata. General study findings and limits: Sequences from scalp samples also cover resident alphabeta T cells of normal skin. More clonal than normal scalp was lesional scalp, particularly alopecia totalis/universalis.

cDNA serving as the sequencing template came from extracted, reverse transcribed RNA. Assay used: immunoSEQ multiplex PCR; TCRdb lists only in-frame clones, some missing. This sample has around 210,000 clones; about 56% occur once, and the top ten carry roughly 5%. V was shortened by 5 bases and J by 5 bases, with 12 bases between the two germline ends. This CDR3 region has 14 residues. Germline-derived CDR1 and CDR2 are SGHVS and FNYEAQ. This TCR came from a human donor in good health. The sequenced material came from CD8+ T cells sorted from blood. The J gene is TRBJ1-4, the V gene TRBV7-6, with D perhaps matching TRBD1 (5 bases). Here the CDR3 DNA reads TGTGCCAGCAGCCTTGGACGGGGGAATGAAAAACTGTTTTTT. It encodes CASSLGRGNEKLFF.